The 20 T cell receptor beta chains given below trace back to one sample, sequenced in a study of OX40 agonist ivuxolimab in advanced cancers. Sequencing was performed with immunoSEQ multiplex PCR; in TCRdb, only in-frame clones are kept and a portion is missing. The sample has roughly 62,000 clones, 90% to 95% seen once; the top ten hold 3% to 4.5%. Specimen: CD4+ or CD8+ T cells sorted from blood, collected in a trial of the OX40 agonist ivuxolimab. The receptors come from an adult with an advanced solid tumor such as melanoma, head and neck, liver or kidney cancer.

This chain links TRBV7-9 with TRBJ2-7; D may be TRBD2 (5 bases). V was pared by 5 bases and J by 3 bases, with 8 bases between. The CDR3 totals 12 residues. Germline CDR1 is SEHNR and CDR2 is FQNEAQ (reference sequence). The CDR3 reads CASSRSGYEQYF. Here the CDR3 DNA reads TGTGCCAGCAGCCGAAGCGGCTACGAGCAGTACTTC.

The genes are TRBV19 and TRBJ2-2, with D possibly matching TRBD2 (5 bases). Germline CDR1 reads LNHDA; CDR2 reads SQIVND (reference sequence). The CDR3 is 17 residues long. V was clipped by 0 bases and J by 6 bases, with 17 bases between them. The CDR3 loop is CASSIDLGDWRPGELFF. DNA of the CDR3: TGTGCCAGTAGTATAGATCTCGGGGATTGGAGGCCCGGGGAGCTGTTTTTT.

The chain links TRBV9 to TRBJ2-7; 8 bases line up with TRBD1. CDR1 and CDR2 from the germline V gene are SGDLS and YYNGEE. V dropped 4 bases and J dropped 5; count of bases not matched to a gene: 8. The CDR3 runs 14 residues. CDR3 loop: CASSPGGGMNEQYF. In nucleotides, the CDR3 is TGTGCCAGCAGCCCAGGGGGCGGGATGAACGAGCAGTACTTC. Variable domain in full (rest from reference TRBV9 and TRBJ2-7): DSGVTQTPKHLITATGQRVTLRCSPRSGDLSVYWYQQSLDQGLQFLIQYYNGEERAKGNILERFSAQQFPDLHSELNLSSLELGDSALYFCASSPGGGMNEQYFGPGTRLTVT.

V is TRBV28 and J is TRBJ1-4; 9 positions match TRBD1. Per germline, CDR1 MDHEN and CDR2 SYDVKM. CDR3 length: 13 residues. Trimming at V came to 3 bases and at J to 12 bases, leaving 5 bases not matched to a gene. The CDR3 nucleotides read TGTGCCAGCAGTTTGAACAGGGGGCCGGAACTGTTTTTT. Its protein is CASSLNRGPELFF.

This clone was detected only once. V usage is TRBV4-1 and J usage is TRBJ1-2; 10 nucleotides match TRBD1. The ends lost 3 bases at V and 0 bases at J; junction bases unmatched: 7. CDR3 length equals 17 residues. The V gene's germline CDR1 is MGHRA and CDR2 YSYEKL. The CDR3 nucleotides read TGCGCCAGCAGCCATGCCGGGACAGGGGACCCTAACTATGGCTACACCTTC. Protein: CASSHAGTGDPNYGYTF.

This sequence joins TRBV29-1 and TRBJ2-5, with D perhaps TRBD2 (5 bases). The CDR3 totals 12 residues. Germline CDR1 and CDR2: SQVTM and ANQGSEA. V lost 5 bases to trimming and J lost 5 bases, with 12 bases between them. The CDR3 reads CSVQKPGETQYF. DNA for the CDR3: TGCAGCGTTCAGAAACCGGGGGAGACCCAGTACTTC.

This chain joins TRBV5-1 and TRBJ1-2; D not certain. V gave up 4 bases and J gave up 2 bases, with 15 bases separating them. In germline, CDR1 is SGHRS, CDR2 YFSETQ. The CDR3 length is 15 residues. The CDR3 nucleotides are TGCGCCAGCAGCCCGGTCGAGTACGGGAACTATGGCTACACCTTC. The encoded protein is CASSPVEYGNYGYTF.

V and J are TRBV18 and TRBJ2-1, with D possibly called TRBD1 or TRBD2 (5 bases each). Germline lookup yields CDR1 KGHSH and CDR2 LQKENI. The CDR3 has 15 amino acids. V was shortened by 2 bases and J by 1 base, with 9 bases between the two germline ends. This CDR3 reads CASSPRDASYNEQFF. In nucleotides, the CDR3 is TGTGCCAGCTCACCAAGGGACGCATCCTACAATGAGCAGTTCTTC.

This chain links TRBV20-1 with TRBJ2-7; TRBD2 is a possible D gene (5 bases). V was shortened by 8 bases and J by 7 bases, with 12 bases between the two germline ends. Germline CDR1 DFQATT, CDR2 SNEGSKA (reference sequence). There are 10 residues in the CDR3. The CDR3 reads CSFGRREQYF. In nucleotides, the CDR3 is TGCAGTTTTGGACGGAGGGAGCAGTACTTC.

This CDR3 reads CSVEKPRKATYNEQFF. CDR3 coding DNA: TGCAGCGTTGAAAAACCGAGGAAGGCTACCTACAATGAGCAGTTCTTC. The chain uses TRBV29-1 and TRBJ2-1; no reliable D call. V lost 2 bases and J 2 bases, leaving 16 bases between the germline ends. Germline loops: CDR1 SQVTM, CDR2 ANQGSEA. CDR3 length: 16 residues.

The chain recombines TRBV27 with TRBJ2-2; D unclear. Trimming stripped 6 bases from V and 0 bases from J, with 14 bases between. The CDR3 is 16 residues long. The germline gives CDR1 MNHEY, CDR2 SMNVEV (reference sequence). The CDR3 nucleotides are TGTGCCAGCAGGCCCCTGACGGAAGCGAACACCGGGGAGCTGTTTTTT. Translated, it gives CASRPLTEANTGELFF.

The count of this clone is one. The chain employs TRBV7-9 and TRBJ2-1; perhaps TRBD1 as D (5 bases). The germline CDR1 and CDR2 sequences are SEHNR and FQNEAQ (reference sequence). V was cut by 5 bases and J by 0 bases, with 14 bases left in between. The CDR3 sequence is 16 residues long. In nucleotides, the CDR3 is TGTGCCAGCAGCCCCTTAGACAGTTACTCCTACAATGAGCAGTTCTTC. Protein sequence: CASSPLDSYSYNEQFF.

V and J are TRBV7-6 and TRBJ1-1; possibly TRBD1 for D (5 bases). The germline gives CDR1 SGHVS, CDR2 FNYEAQ. The CDR3 loop spans 14 amino acids. The ends were cut back, 4 bases at V and 8 bases at J, with 17 bases in the middle. The CDR3 DNA reads as TGTGCCAGCAGCTCAGAGGTGGGGACTGCGGAAGCTTTCTTT. This codes for CASSSEVGTAEAFF.

The DNA of the CDR3 is TGTGCCAGCAGTTTAGGCGGGAGGCCCGTCAATGAGCAGTTCTTC. Translating it yields CASSLGGRPVNEQFF. The rearrangement uses TRBV27 and TRBJ2-1, with 8 bases identical to TRBD2. The CDR3 is made up of 15 amino acids. CDR1 is MNHEY, CDR2 SMNVEV, per germline (reference sequence). Trimming cost V 2 bases and J 6 bases; bases outside gene matches: 6.

The J gene is TRBJ2-1, the V gene TRBV19, with 11 positions matching TRBD2. The CDR3 spans 17 residues. Losses at the gene ends were 0 bases for V and 4 bases for J; bases not matched to a gene: 5. CDR1 is LNHDA and CDR2 is SQIVND in the germline V gene (reference sequence). For the CDR3, the DNA is TGTGCCAGTAGTATAGATAGCGGGAGGGTTTCATACAATGAGCAGTTCTTC. It translates to CASSIDSGRVSYNEQFF.

The rearrangement uses TRBV5-5 and TRBJ2-7, with unresolved D. Trimming stripped 0 bases from V and 6 bases from J, with 10 bases between. Germline V gives CDR1 SGHKS, CDR2 YYEKEE (reference sequence). The CDR3 is made up of 13 amino acids. Written as DNA, the CDR3 is TGTGCCAGCAGCTTGGTGGTGAGTTCCGAGCAGTACTTC. Translation gives CASSLVVSSEQYF.

The rearrangement joins TRBV7-6 to TRBJ1-1; TRBD1 is a possible D gene (6 bases). Per germline, CDR1 SGHVS and CDR2 FNYEAQ. The CDR3 runs to 14 residues. Trimming pared 4 bases from V and 3 bases from J, leaving 12 bases between. CDR3 nucleotide sequence: TGTGCCAGCAGCTCCAGGGGCGAGGACACTGAAGCTTTCTTT. Its protein product is CASSSRGEDTEAFF.

The rearrangement joins TRBV2 to TRBJ2-1, with 12 bases fitting TRBD2. Germline lookup yields CDR1 SNHLY and CDR2 FYNNEI. There are 15 residues in the CDR3. V dropped 1 base and J dropped 8; count of bases not matched to a gene: 3. The CDR3 loop is CASSEGLAGEHEQFF. The CDR3 DNA follows: TGTGCCAGCAGTGAAGGACTAGCGGGAGAACATGAGCAGTTCTTC.

This chain uses TRBV21-1 with TRBJ2-7. TRBV21-1 is a pseudogene locus. The CDR3 runs 10 residues. CDR3 residues: CASSTKEQYF. The CDR3 region has the DNA TGTGCCAGCAGTACGAAGGAGCAGTACTTC.

The chain employs TRBV11-3 and TRBJ1-1; perhaps TRBD1 as D (5 bases). The CDR3 has 14 residues. Trimming shortened V by 1 base and J by 1 base, and 7 bases separated the two germline ends. Germline V gene sequence: CDR1 SGHNT, CDR2 YENEEA. The CDR3 reads CASSLVQENTEAFF. As DNA, the CDR3 is TGTGCCAGCAGCTTAGTACAGGAGAACACTGAAGCTTTCTTT.